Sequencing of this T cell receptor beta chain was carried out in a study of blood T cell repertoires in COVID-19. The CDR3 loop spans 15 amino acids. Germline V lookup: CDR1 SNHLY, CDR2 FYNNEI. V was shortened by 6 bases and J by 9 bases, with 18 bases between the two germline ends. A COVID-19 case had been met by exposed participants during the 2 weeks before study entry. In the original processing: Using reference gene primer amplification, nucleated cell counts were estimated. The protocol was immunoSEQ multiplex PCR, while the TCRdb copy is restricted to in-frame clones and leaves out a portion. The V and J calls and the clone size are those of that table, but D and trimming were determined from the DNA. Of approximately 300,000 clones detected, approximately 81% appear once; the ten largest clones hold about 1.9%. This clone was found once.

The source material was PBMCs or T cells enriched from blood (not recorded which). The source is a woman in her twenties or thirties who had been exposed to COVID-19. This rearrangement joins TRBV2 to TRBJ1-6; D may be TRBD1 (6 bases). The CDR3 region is CASRRTASKGSPLHF. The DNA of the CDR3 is TGTGCCAGCAGAAGGACAGCCTCCAAGGGTTCACCCCTCCACTTT.